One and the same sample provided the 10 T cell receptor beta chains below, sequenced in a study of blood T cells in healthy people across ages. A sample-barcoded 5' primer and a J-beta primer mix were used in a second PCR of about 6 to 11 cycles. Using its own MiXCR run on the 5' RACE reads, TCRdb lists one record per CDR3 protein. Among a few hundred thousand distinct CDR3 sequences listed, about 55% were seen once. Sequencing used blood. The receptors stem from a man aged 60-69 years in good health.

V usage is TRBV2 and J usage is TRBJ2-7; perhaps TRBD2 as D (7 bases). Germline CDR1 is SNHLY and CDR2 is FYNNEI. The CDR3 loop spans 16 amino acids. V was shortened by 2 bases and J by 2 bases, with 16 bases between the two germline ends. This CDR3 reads CASSEQVGRGAYEQYF. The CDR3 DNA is TGTGCCAGCAGTGAACAGGTTGGGAGGGGGGCCTACGAGCAGTACTTC.

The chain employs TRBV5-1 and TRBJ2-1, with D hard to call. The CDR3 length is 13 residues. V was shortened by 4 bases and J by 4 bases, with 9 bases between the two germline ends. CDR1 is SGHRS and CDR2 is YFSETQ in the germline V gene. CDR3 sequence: CASSPVRYNEQFF. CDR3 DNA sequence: TGCGCCAGCAGCCCGGTGAGGTACAATGAGCAGTTCTTC.

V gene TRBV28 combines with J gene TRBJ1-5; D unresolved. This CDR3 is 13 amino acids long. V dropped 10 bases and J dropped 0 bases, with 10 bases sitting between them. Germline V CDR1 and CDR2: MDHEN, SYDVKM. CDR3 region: CATQEYSNQPQHF. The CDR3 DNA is TGTGCCACCCAGGAATATAGCAATCAGCCCCAGCATTTT. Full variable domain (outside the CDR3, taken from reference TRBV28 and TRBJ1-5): DVKVTQSSRYLVKRTGEKVFLECVQDMDHENMFWYRQDPGLGLRLIYFSYDVKMKEKGDIPEGYSVSREKKERFSLILESASTNQTSMYLCATQEYSNQPQHFGDGTRLSIL.

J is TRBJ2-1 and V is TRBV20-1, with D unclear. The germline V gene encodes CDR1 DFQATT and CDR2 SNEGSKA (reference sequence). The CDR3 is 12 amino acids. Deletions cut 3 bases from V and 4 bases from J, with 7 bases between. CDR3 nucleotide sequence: TGCAGTGCTAGCGACCGGTACAATGAGCAGTTCTTC. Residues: CSASDRYNEQFF.

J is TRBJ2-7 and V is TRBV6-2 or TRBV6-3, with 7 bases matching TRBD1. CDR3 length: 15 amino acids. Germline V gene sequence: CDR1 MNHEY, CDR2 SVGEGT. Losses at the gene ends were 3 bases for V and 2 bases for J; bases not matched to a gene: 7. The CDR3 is CASSYPTGSPYEQYF. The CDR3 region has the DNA TGTGCCAGCAGTTATCCGACAGGGTCCCCCTACGAGCAGTACTTC.

CDR3 protein: CASNLRTSGTAREQYF. CDR3 in DNA: TGTGCCAGCAACCTCAGGACTAGCGGGACCGCCCGGGAGCAGTACTTC. The rearrangement joins TRBV6-4 to TRBJ2-4; TRBD2 matches 12 bases. The CDR3 length is 16 residues. Germline V gene sequence: CDR1 MRHNA, CDR2 SNTAGT. J gave up 13 bases and V 7 bases, and 17 bases lay outside the gene matches.

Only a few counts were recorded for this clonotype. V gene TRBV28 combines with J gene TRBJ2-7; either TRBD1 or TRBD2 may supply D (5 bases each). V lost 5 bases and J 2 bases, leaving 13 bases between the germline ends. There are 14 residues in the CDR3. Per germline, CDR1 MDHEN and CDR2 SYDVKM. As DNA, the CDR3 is TGTGCCAGCAGTATGGGGGAGTCACCCTACGAGCAGTACTTC. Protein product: CASSMGESPYEQYF.

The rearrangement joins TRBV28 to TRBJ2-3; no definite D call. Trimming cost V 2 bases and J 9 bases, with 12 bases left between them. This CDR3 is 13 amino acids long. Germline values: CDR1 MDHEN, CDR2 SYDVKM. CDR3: CASSLQYRVTQYF. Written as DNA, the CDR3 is TGTGCCAGCAGTTTACAGTACCGAGTCACGCAGTATTTT.

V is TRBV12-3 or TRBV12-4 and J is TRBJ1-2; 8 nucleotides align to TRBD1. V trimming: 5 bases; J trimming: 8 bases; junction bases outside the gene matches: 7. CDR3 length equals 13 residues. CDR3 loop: CASSAGGERGYTF. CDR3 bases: TGTGCCAGCAGTGCAGGGGGCGAGAGGGGCTACACCTTC.

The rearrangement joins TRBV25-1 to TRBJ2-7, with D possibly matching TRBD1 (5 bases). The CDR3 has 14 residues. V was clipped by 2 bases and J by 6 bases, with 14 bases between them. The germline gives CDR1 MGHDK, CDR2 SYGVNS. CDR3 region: CASSEPTASPEQYF. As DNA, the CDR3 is TGTGCCAGCAGTGAACCGACAGCATCCCCCGAGCAGTACTTC.